These 12 T cell receptor beta chains were sequenced from one sample in a study of blood T cell repertoires in COVID-19. Clones were sequenced by immunoSEQ multiplex PCR, and TCRdb holds only the in-frame ones, with some missing. The data show roughly 320,000 clones, 90% seen once. Material for sequencing was PBMCs or T cells enriched from blood (not recorded which). The receptors come from a woman aged 25 to 39 who had been exposed to COVID-19.

The chain joins TRBV18 to TRBJ2-4; TRBD1 matches at 8 bases. Germline CDR1 KGHSH, CDR2 LQKENI. V was pared by 4 bases and J by 1 base, with 9 bases of the junction left unmatched. The CDR3 loop spans 17 amino acids. CDR3 DNA: TGTGCCAGCTCACGGGACAGGTTGGTTTTGGCCAAAAACATTCAGTACTTC. It codes for CASSRDRLVLAKNIQYF.

The CDR3 DNA reads as TGTGCCAGCAGCCCCCGAAAGGCGGGGGAGACCCAGTACTTC. It translates to CASSPRKAGETQYF. The V gene is TRBV7-2, the J gene TRBJ2-5; weak D call: TRBD2 (6 bases). The germline gives CDR1 SGHTA, CDR2 FQGNSA. V was shortened by 5 bases and J by 5 bases, with 15 bases between the two germline ends. The length of the CDR3 is 14 residues.

Only one count was recorded for this clone. The chain combines TRBV30 with TRBJ2-5; D is ambiguous. CDR3 length: 13 residues. V was shortened by 3 bases and J by 0 bases, with 8 bases between the two germline ends. Germline CDR1 GTSNPN, CDR2 SVGIG (reference sequence). The CDR3: CAWRPDNQETQYF. The CDR3 bases are TGTGCCTGGAGGCCCGACAACCAAGAGACCCAGTACTTC.

V and J are TRBV12-5 and TRBJ1-5; D call uncertain. Between the trimmed V and J ends, which lost 4 bases and 1 base, there was a span of 20 bases. CDR1 is LGHNT, CDR2 FRNRAP, per germline. The CDR3 spans 18 residues. The CDR3 here is CASGYNRLDPRSNQPQHF. For the CDR3, the DNA is TGTGCTAGTGGTTATAATAGACTAGACCCGAGGAGCAATCAGCCCCAGCATTTT.

The rearrangement uses TRBV25-1 and TRBJ1-1; tentatively, D is TRBD1 (6 bases). The germline gives CDR1 MGHDK, CDR2 SYGVNS. This CDR3 is built from 16 residues. The V end was cut by 8 bases, the J end by 0 bases, with 19 bases between. CDR3 sequence: CASARGPSLLNTEAFF. CDR3 DNA: TGTGCCAGCGCCAGGGGCCCGTCCCTCCTGAACACTGAAGCTTTCTTT.

This chain connects TRBV7-9 to TRBJ1-4; D may be TRBD1 (5 bases). CDR1 and CDR2 from the germline V gene are SEHNR and FQNEAQ (reference sequence). Deletions cut 8 bases from V and 10 bases from J, with 23 bases between. The CDR3 contains 15 residues. The CDR3 coding sequence is TGTGCCAGCGGACATACGACAGACAACTCTGGAAAACTGTTTTTT. Translation: CASGHTTDNSGKLFF.

The chain combines TRBV5-1 with TRBJ2-5, with D maybe TRBD2 (6 bases). CDR3 size: 15 residues. V gave up 4 bases and J gave up 4 bases, with 17 bases separating them. Germline CDR1 and CDR2: SGHRS and YFSETQ. CDR3: CASSAAGPQGETQYF. The DNA for the CDR3 is TGCGCCAGCAGCGCAGCGGGCCCCCAGGGAGAGACCCAGTACTTC.

This chain uses TRBV4-1 with TRBJ2-5; possibly TRBD1 for D (7 bases). Deletions cut 4 bases from V and 2 bases from J, with 20 bases between. Germline V gives CDR1 MGHRA, CDR2 YSYEKL. This CDR3 region has 17 residues. The CDR3 nucleotides read TGCGCCAGCAGCCCCAACGGAGGGGGCTCGCGACAAGAGACCCAGTACTTC. This translates into CASSPNGGGSRQETQYF.

The rearrangement uses TRBV18 and TRBJ1-2, with 8 bases fitting TRBD1. With V trimmed by 2 bases and J by 5 bases, 10 bases remained unmatched. Germline CDR1 reads KGHSH; CDR2 reads LQKENI. The CDR3 is 16 residues long. CDR3 sequence (DNA): TGTGCCAGCTCACCAGGGCGACAGGGGATCCTTTATGGCTACACCTTC. As protein: CASSPGRQGILYGYTF.

This chain uses TRBV12-5 with TRBJ1-2; D is uncertain. This CDR3 has 13 residues. The germline gives CDR1 LGHNT, CDR2 FRNRAP. The germline V and J ends were trimmed by 0 bases and 8 bases, with 10 bases remaining between them. The CDR3 DNA sequence: TGTGCTAGTGGTTTGGTATCGTCCGGGGGCTACACCTTC. It codes for CASGLVSSGGYTF.

The V gene is TRBV24-1, the J gene TRBJ2-2; 7 nucleotides align to TRBD1. The CDR3 is 18 residues long. The V gene end was trimmed by 1 base and the J gene end by 3 bases; junction bases not matched to a gene: 10. CDR1 is KGHDR and CDR2 is SFDVKD in the germline V gene. The CDR3 sequence is CATSDLGGQPLDTGELFF. CDR3 nucleotides: TGTGCCACCAGTGATTTAGGGGGACAGCCCTTGGACACCGGGGAGCTGTTTTTT.

The rearrangement uses TRBV5-4 and TRBJ2-3, with 8 bases lining up with TRBD1. Germline V gives CDR1 SGHNT, CDR2 YYREEE (reference sequence). The CDR3 has 18 residues. The V gene end was trimmed by 0 bases and the J gene end by 5 bases; junction bases not matched to a gene: 14. Here the CDR3 reads CASSLGIDRGSHLDTQYF. CDR3 bases: TGTGCCAGCAGCTTGGGAATTGACAGGGGTTCCCACTTAGATACGCAGTATTTT.